The subject of this entry is one TCR beta chain. Antigen specificity is unknown. This entry comes from a study of T-cell reconstitution after alpha-beta-depleted transplantation in children. General study results and limits: Several hundred expanded graft clones reportedly were the source of alpha-beta T cells about two months after transplant. The authors attributed T-cell counts and diversity one year after transplant mostly to newly produced T cells. Recipient T cells and thymic progenitors that survived were the source of the high TCRbeta diversity seen at day 60 in some patients.

Preparation of the TCRbeta library was carried out with unique molecular identifiers. One entry per CDR3 protein, called by TCRdb with MiXCR from the PCR reads. The table has some 350,000 distinct CDR3 sequences, 15% to 20% seen once. This clonotype was obtained from a male patient aged 2-9 years who had a stem cell transplant for acute lymphoblastic leukemia, so the T cells may come from the graft donor. The sample consisted of PBMCs, mostly from graft donor cells, taken 360 days after TCRalphabeta/CD19-depleted stem cell transplant.

This chain's CDR3 is CASSLGSTHYEQYF. The DNA of the CDR3 is TGTGCCAGCAGCTTAGGGTCGACTCACTACGAGCAGTACTTC. The rearrangement links TRBV11-3 to TRBJ2-7; D is undetermined. The CDR3 spans 14 residues. In germline, CDR1 is SGHNT, CDR2 YENEEA. V lost 1 base and J 3 bases, leaving 10 bases between the germline ends.